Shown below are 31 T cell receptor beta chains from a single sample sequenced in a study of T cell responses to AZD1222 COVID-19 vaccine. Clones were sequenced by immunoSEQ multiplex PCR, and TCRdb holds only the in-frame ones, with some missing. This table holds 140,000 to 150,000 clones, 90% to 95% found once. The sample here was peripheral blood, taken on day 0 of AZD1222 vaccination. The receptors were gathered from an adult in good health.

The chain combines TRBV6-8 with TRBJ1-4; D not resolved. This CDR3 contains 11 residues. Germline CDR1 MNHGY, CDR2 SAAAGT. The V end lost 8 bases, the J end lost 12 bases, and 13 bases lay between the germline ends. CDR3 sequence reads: CASPPGGQLFF. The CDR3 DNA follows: TGTGCCAGCCCCCCAGGTGGCCAACTGTTTTTT.

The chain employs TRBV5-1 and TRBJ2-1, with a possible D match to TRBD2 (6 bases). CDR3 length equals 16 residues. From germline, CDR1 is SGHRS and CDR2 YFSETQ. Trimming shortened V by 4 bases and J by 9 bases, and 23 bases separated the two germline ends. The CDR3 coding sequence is TGCGCCAGCAGCATTACCCGGGACTGGACCTTAGGTGAGCAGTTCTTC. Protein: CASSITRDWTLGEQFF.

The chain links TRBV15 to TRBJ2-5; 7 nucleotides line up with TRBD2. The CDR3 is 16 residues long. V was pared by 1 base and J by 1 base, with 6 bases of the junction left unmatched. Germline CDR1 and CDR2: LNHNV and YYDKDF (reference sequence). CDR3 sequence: CATSRGGAGVQETQYF. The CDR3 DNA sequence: TGTGCCACCAGCAGAGGAGGGGCGGGGGTCCAAGAGACCCAGTACTTC.

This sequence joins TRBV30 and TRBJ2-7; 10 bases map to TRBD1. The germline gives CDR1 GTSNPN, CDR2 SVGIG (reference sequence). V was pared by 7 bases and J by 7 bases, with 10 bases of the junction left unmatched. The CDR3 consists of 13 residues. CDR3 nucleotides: TGTGCCTTTAGCCGGGACAGGGGTCATGAGCAGTACTTC. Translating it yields CAFSRDRGHEQYF.

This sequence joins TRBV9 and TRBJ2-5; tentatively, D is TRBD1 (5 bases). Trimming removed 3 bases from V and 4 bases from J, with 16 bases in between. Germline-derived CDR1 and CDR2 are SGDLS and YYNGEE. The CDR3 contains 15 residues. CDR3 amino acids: CASSGGLTPGETQYF. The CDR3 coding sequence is TGTGCCAGCAGCGGGGGCCTAACTCCTGGAGAGACCCAGTACTTC.

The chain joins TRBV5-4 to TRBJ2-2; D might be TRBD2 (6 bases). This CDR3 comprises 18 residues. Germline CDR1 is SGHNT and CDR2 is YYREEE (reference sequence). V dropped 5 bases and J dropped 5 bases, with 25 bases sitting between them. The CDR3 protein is CASSFRLGRRDSTGELFF. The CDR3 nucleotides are TGTGCCAGCAGTTTCCGACTAGGGCGTAGAGATAGTACCGGGGAGCTGTTTTTT. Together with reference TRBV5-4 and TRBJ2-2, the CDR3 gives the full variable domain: ETGVTQSPTHLIKTRGQQVTLRCSSQSGHNTVSWYQQALGQGPQFIFQYYREEENGRGNFPPRFSGLQFPNYSSELNVNALELDDSALYLCASSFRLGRRDSTGELFFGEGSRLTVL.

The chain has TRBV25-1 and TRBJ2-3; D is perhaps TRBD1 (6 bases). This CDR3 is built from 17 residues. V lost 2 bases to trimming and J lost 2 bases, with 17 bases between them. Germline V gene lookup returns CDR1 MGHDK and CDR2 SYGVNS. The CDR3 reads CASSEGTRGGYTDTQYF. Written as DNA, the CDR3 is TGTGCCAGCAGTGAAGGGACGCGAGGGGGTTACACAGATACGCAGTATTTT. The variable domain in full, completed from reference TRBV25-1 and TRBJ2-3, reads EADIYQTPRYLVIGTGKKITLECSQTMGHDKMYWYQQDPGMELHLIHYSYGVNSTEKGDLSSESTVSRIRTEHFPLTLESARPSHTSQYLCASSEGTRGGYTDTQYFGPGTRLTVL.

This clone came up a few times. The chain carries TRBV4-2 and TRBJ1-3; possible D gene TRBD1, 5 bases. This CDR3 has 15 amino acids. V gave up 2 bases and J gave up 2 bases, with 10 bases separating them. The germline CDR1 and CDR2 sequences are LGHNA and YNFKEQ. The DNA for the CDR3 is TGTGCCAGCAGCCAAACCATGGACACTGGAAACACCATATATTTT. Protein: CASSQTMDTGNTIYF.

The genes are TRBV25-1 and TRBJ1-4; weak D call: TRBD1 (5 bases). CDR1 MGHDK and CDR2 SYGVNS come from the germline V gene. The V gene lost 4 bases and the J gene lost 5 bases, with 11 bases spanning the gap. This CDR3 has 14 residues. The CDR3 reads CASSGGRANEKLFF. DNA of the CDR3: TGTGCCAGCAGTGGGGGACGCGCAAATGAAAAACTGTTTTTT.

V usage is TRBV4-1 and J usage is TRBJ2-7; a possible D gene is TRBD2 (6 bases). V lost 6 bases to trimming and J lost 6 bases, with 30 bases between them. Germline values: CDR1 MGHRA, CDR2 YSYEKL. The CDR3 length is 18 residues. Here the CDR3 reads CASSLFFVGGPMNSEQYF. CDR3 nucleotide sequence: TGCGCCAGCAGTCTCTTTTTTGTGGGGGGACCCATGAATTCCGAGCAGTACTTC.

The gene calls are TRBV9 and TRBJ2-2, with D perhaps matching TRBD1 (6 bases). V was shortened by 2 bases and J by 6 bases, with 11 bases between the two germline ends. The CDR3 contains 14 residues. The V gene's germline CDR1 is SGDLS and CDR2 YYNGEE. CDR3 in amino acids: CASSVDSEAGELFF. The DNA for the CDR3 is TGTGCCAGCAGCGTGGACAGCGAGGCCGGGGAGCTGTTTTTT.

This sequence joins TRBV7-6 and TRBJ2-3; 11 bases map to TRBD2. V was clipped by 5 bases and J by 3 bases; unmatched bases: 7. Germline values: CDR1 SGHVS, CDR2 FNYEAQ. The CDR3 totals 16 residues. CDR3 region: CASSPLAGAGTDTQYF. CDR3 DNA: TGTGCCAGCAGCCCACTAGCGGGAGCAGGAACAGATACGCAGTATTTT.

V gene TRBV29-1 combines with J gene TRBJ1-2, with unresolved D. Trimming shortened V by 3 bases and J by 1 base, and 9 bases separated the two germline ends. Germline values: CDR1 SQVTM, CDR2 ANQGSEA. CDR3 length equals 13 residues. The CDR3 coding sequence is TGCAGCGTTGAGGTGGGGAGTAACTATGGCTACACCTTC. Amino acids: CSVEVGSNYGYTF.

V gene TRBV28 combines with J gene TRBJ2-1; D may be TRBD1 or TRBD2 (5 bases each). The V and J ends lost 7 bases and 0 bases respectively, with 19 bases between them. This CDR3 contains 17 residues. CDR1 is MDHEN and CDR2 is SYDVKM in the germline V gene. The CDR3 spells CASTPTGTLSSYNEQFF. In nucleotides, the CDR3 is TGTGCCAGCACCCCAACCGGGACGTTGAGCTCCTACAATGAGCAGTTCTTC.

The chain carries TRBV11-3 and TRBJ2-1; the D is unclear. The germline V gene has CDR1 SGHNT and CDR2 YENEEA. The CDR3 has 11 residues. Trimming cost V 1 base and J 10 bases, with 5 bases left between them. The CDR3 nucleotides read TGTGCCAGCAGCTTAGGTGCAGAGCAGTTCTTC. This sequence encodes CASSLGAEQFF.

This chain's CDR3 is CASSLRDRGDYQPQHF. The DNA of the CDR3 is TGTGCCAGCAGCCTAAGAGACAGGGGCGATTATCAGCCCCAGCATTTT. V is TRBV11-3 and J is TRBJ1-5; 8 bases map to TRBD1. Germline V gene data show CDR1 as SGHNT and CDR2 as YENEEA. V was pared by 5 bases and J by 5 bases, with 11 bases of the junction left unmatched. This CDR3 spans 16 amino acids.

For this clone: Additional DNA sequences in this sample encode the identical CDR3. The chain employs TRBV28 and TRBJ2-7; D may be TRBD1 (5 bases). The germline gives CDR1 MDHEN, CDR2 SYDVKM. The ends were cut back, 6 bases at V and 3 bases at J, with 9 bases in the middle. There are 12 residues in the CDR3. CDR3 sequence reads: CASRDTFYEQYF. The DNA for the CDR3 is TGTGCCAGCAGGGACACCTTCTACGAGCAGTACTTC.

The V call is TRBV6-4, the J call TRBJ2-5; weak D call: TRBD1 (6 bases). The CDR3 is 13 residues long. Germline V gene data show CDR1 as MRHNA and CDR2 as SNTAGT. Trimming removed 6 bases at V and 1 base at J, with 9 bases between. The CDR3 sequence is CASSRTVQETQYF. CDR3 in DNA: TGTGCCAGCAGCAGGACAGTCCAAGAGACCCAGTACTTC.

The chain's CDR3 is CASSFRDKSYEQYF. DNA for the CDR3: TGTGCCAGCAGCTTCCGGGACAAGTCCTACGAGCAGTACTTC. The chain combines TRBV11-2 with TRBJ2-7, with a weak D call TRBD1 (6 bases). Germline values: CDR1 SGHAT, CDR2 FQNNGV. The V end was cut by 3 bases, the J end by 1 base, with 10 bases between. The CDR3 is made up of 14 amino acids.

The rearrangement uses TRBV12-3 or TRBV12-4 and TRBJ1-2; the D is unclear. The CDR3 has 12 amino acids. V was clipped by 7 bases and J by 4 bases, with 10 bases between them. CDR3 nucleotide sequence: TGTGCCAGCACCCTGGATCCCTATGGCTACACCTTC. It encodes CASTLDPYGYTF.

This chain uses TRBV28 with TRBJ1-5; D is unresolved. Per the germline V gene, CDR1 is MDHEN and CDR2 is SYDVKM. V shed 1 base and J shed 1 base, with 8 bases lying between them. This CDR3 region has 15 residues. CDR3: CASSLYQRSNQPQHF. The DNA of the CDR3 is TGTGCCAGCAGTTTATATCAGAGAAGCAATCAGCCCCAGCATTTT.

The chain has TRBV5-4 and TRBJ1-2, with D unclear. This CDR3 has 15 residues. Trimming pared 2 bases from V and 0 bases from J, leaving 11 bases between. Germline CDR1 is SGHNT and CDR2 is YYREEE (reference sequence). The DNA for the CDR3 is TGTGCCAGCAGCTTTCTTGGTAATCCTAACTATGGCTACACCTTC. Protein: CASSFLGNPNYGYTF.

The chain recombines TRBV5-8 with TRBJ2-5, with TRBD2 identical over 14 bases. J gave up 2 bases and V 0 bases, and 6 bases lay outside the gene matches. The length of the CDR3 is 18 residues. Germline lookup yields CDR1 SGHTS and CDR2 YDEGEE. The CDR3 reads CASSLGLAGGRLQETQYF. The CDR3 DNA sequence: TGTGCCAGCAGCTTGGGACTAGCGGGAGGGCGGTTACAAGAGACCCAGTACTTC.

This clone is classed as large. CDR3 in amino acids: CASSMEDSYEQYF. CDR3 sequence (DNA): TGCGCCAGCAGCATGGAAGACTCCTACGAGCAGTACTTC. V gene TRBV5-1 combines with J gene TRBJ2-7; D gene ambiguous. Germline assignment: CDR1 SGHRS and CDR2 YFSETQ. There are 13 residues in the CDR3. Trimming pared 4 bases from V and 0 bases from J, leaving 8 bases between.

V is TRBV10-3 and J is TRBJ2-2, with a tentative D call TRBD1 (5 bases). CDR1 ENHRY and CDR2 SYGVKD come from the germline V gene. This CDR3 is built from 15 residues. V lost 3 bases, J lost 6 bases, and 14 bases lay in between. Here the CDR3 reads CAISERGLDPGELFF. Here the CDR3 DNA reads TGTGCCATCAGTGAAAGGGGATTGGACCCCGGGGAGCTGTTTTTT.

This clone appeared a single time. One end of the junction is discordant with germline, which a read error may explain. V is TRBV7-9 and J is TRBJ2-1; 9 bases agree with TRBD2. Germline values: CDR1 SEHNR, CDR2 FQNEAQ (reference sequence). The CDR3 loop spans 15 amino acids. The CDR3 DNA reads TGTGCCAGCAGCCTAGCGGGGAAGGGATACAATGAGCAGTTCTTC. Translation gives CASSLAGKGYNEQFF.

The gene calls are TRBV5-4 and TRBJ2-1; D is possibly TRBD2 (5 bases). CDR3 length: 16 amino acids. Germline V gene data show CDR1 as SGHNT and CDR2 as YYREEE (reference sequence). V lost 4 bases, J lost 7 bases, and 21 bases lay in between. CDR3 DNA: TGTGCCAGCAGCCCCGCCCCCCCGCCGCCGGGAAATGAGCAGTTCTTC. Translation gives CASSPAPPPPGNEQFF.

The CDR3: CASSSTVGRLDEQYF. CDR3 bases: TGTGCCAGCAGTTCTACCGTAGGTCGTCTCGACGAGCAGTACTTC. The V and J genes are TRBV27 and TRBJ2-7; D not resolved. The V and J ends lost 4 bases and 5 bases respectively, with 18 bases between them. Per germline, CDR1 MNHEY and CDR2 SMNVEV (reference sequence). The CDR3 has 15 residues.

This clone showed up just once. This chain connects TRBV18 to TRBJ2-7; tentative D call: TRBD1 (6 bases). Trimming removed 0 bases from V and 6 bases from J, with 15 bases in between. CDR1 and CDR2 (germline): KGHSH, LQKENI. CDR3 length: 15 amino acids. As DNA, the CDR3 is TGTGCCAGCTCACCACCTCAGGGGAGCATGGGCGAGCAGTACTTC. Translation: CASSPPQGSMGEQYF.

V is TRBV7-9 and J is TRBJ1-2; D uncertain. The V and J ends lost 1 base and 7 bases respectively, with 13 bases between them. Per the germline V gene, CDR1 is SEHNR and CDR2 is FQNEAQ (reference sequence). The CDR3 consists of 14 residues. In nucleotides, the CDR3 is TGTGCCAGCAGCTTAGTGCTCAGTGGCGCTGGCTACACCTTC. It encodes CASSLVLSGAGYTF.

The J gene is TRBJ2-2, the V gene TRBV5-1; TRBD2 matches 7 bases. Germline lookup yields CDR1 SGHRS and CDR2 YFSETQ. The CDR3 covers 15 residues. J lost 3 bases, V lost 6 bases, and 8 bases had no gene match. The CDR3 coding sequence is TGCGCCAGCACCCGTGATGGGGGGGACACCGGGGAGCTGTTTTTT. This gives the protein CASTRDGGDTGELFF.